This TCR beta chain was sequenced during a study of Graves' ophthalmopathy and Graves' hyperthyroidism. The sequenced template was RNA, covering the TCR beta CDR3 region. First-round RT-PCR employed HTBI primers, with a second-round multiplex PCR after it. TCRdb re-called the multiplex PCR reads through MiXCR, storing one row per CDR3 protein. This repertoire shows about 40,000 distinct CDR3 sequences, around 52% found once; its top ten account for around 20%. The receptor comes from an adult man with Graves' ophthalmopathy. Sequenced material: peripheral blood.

The CDR3 reads CATGLAGNEQYV. The CDR3 bases are TGTGCCACCGGGCTAGCGGGCAATGAGCAGTACGTC. The chain recombines TRBV12-3 or TRBV12-4 with TRBJ2-7, with 8 nucleotides matching TRBD2. V was pared by 10 bases and J by 7 bases, with 9 bases of the junction left unmatched. CDR3 length equals 12 residues.